The clone carrying this T cell receptor beta chain was recorded only once. What it binds is unknown. V was cut by 0 bases and J by 5 bases, with 16 bases left in between. Germline loops: CDR1 LGHNA, CDR2 YSLEER. The CDR3 has 17 residues. The table came from immunoSEQ multiplex PCR; TCRdb's copy has only in-frame clones and leaves some out. The sample has roughly 770,000 clones; approximately 96% are singletons. This entry is derived from a study of shared clonotypes between healthy human individuals. Findings and caveats of the study: Compared with memory subsets, naive subsets generally had larger estimated richness.

Naive CD8 cells comprised CD45RO-negative, CCR7-positively selected cells, excluding terminally differentiated effector memory CD45RA+ cells. The sequence was obtained from a man aged 30 to 45 in good health. Sequencing was performed on naive CD8+ T cells sorted from blood. The rearrangement uses TRBV4-3 and TRBJ1-4, with D maybe TRBD1 (5 bases). DNA for the CDR3: TGCGCCAGCAGCCAAGATCCCCGACAGACCGGCAATGAAAAACTGTTTTTT. Translated: CASSQDPRQTGNEKLFF.